The clone carrying this T cell receptor beta chain was observed at least ten times. Its matching antigen is unknown. The sample originates from a study of metastatic and nonmetastatic thyroid tumors. Study summary: Blood and tumor or nodule tissue repertoires from malignant and benign thyroid patients were compared.

Trimming removed 9 bases from V and 0 bases from J, with 11 bases in between. The CDR3 runs to 14 residues. Germline lookup yields CDR1 KGHDR and CDR2 SFDVKD. Among the patients, none had received any treatment before thyroid surgery. Methods used by the authors: What underpinned the distant-metastasis classifier for papillary thyroid cancer was the set of CDR3 differences across clinicopathological groups. MiXCR re-clonotyped the PCR reads for TCRdb. What appears here as the V and J calls and clone size reflects TCRdb's work, not the paper's. Of 85,000 to 95,000 clones detected, about 15% appear once; the ten largest clones hold around 3.3%. The study, taken as a whole, reports: Within blood and tumor, benign nodules reportedly had significantly lower TCR beta diversity than malignant thyroid tumors did.

This clonotype was sampled from a female donor with papillary thyroid cancer or a benign thyroid nodule (not recorded which). Some clones in this sample may be carry-over from other donors' samples. The rearrangement links TRBV24-1 to TRBJ1-5, with D possibly being TRBD1 (6 bases). The specimen was blood. For the CDR3, the DNA is TGTGCCACCGCAGGCAGGGGTAGCAATCAGCCCCAGCATTTT. It encodes CATAGRGSNQPQHF.